The source of this T cell receptor (beta chain) is a study of Ad26.COV2.S vaccination and SARS-CoV-2 variants. About the study: Enrollment placed the donor in the COV1001 Ad26.COV2.S trial arm.

As concerns this clone: Other DNA sequences from this sample encode an identical CDR3 as well.

Noted treatment: 19 received Ad26.COV2.S at low or high dose, single or two shots; several received placebo; per-sample allocation not given. Day 63 after the first vaccine or placebo injection was the time point for sampling. V was cut by 2 bases and J by 4 bases, with 3 bases left in between. Germline CDR1 reads MDHEN; CDR2 reads SYDVKM. The CDR3 consists of 12 residues. This table comes from immunoSEQ multiplex PCR, and its TCRdb copy is limited to in-frame clones, with some not included. The table has 350,000 to 450,000 clones, approximately 90% seen once; the top ten hold less than 2%. Here the sequenced sample was peripheral blood, taken in a trial of Ad26.COV2.S vaccine versus placebo. This TCR came from a person between 18 and 59 years old who received the Ad26.COV2.S COVID-19 vaccine or a placebo. The chain has TRBV28 and TRBJ1-5; D call uncertain. The CDR3 loop reads CASSLGNQPQHF. In DNA form, the CDR3 reads TGTGCCAGCAGTTTAGGTAATCAGCCCCAGCATTTT.